A selection of T cell receptor beta chains follows, all from one sample in a study of blood T cells in healthy people across ages. TCRdb recomputed calls from the 5' RACE reads with MiXCR, one row per CDR3 protein. The sample includes approximately 670,000 distinct CDR3 sequences, approximately 40% seen only once; the top ten take about 32%. Input material: blood. The receptors originated from an elderly man in good health. Both conserved end residues are part of each CDR3. The order of the fields is V gene, clone size, D gene, J gene, CDR3 DNA, CDR3 protein. A D gene is named only where the DNA matches it firmly. Clone sizes are given selectively: once, few, many, or a class where the clone is expanded.

>TRBV20-1|.|TRBD2|TRBJ2-6
TGCAGTGCTCAGGGGATGCTCGGGACTAGATCCTCTGGGGCCAACGTCCTGACTTTC
CSAQGMLGTRSSGANVLTF
>TRBV9|.|TRBD2|TRBJ2-1
TGTGCCAGCAGCGTAGGTAGCGGGGGGGTCAATGAGCAGTTCTTC
CASSVGSGGVNEQFF
>TRBV20-1|few|.|TRBJ2-2
TGCAGTGCTAGTCCCCGACTAGGCACCGGGGAGCTGTTTTTT
CSASPRLGTGELFF
>TRBV20-1|.|.|TRBJ2-6
TGCAGTGCTACCACAGGGCACCTCTCTGGGGCCAACGTCCTGACTTTC
CSATTGHLSGANVLTF
>TRBV6-2/TRBV6-3|.|TRBD1|TRBJ2-3
TGTGCCAGCGCAACGGGACAGGACCGCCTTACTAGCACAGATACGCAGTATTTT
CASATGQDRLTSTDTQYF
>TRBV20-1|few|.|TRBJ2-3
TGCAGTGCAACGGGACTTACAGATACGCAGTATTTT
CSATGLTDTQYF
>TRBV6-6|.|.|TRBJ1-5
TGTGCCAGCAGTTACGGGGGCCAGGGACGGTCGGCCCAGCATTTT
CASSYGGQGRSAQHF
>TRBV12-3/TRBV12-4|many|TRBD1|TRBJ2-7
TGTGCCAGCAGTTATGACAGGGGGTCTTACGAGCAGTACTTC
CASSYDRGSYEQYF
>TRBV24-1|.|.|TRBJ2-5
TGTGCCACCAGTAGCGAAATAGAGACCCAGTACTTC
CATSSEIETQYF
>TRBV7-3|few|TRBD1|TRBJ2-7
TGTGCCAGCAGCTTAAGTGGGGACAGAAACTACGAGCAGTACTTC
CASSLSGDRNYEQYF
>TRBV28|.|TRBD2|TRBJ2-7
TGTGCCAGCAGTTCAACTAGCGGGAGGGCCTCCGAGCAGTACTTC
CASSSTSGRASEQYF
>TRBV5-1|once|TRBD2|TRBJ2-7
TGCGCCAGCAGCAAGGGGACTAGCGGGGGAATTTACGAGCAGTACTTC
CASSKGTSGGIYEQYF
>TRBV7-2|many|.|TRBJ2-3
TGTGCCAGCAGCTTACTATCGCTAGGCCGCGATACGCAGTATTTT
CASSLLSLGRDTQYF
>TRBV12-3/TRBV12-4|few|.|TRBJ1-4
TGTGCCAGCAGTCCGAAAAAGGGAGCTAATGAAAAACTGTTTTTT
CASSPKKGANEKLFF
>TRBV11-2|few|.|TRBJ1-1
TGTGCCAGCAGCGTCGCGGGCTACAAGAACACTGAAGCTTTCTTT
CASSVAGYKNTEAFF
>TRBV4-2|.|TRBD1|TRBJ2-7
TGTGCCAGCAGCCAAGAGGCCCGCGGACAGGGTTCCTACGAGCAGTACTTC
CASSQEARGQGSYEQYF
>TRBV29-1|.|TRBD2|TRBJ2-2
TGCAGCGTTAGGGCGGGGGGAAGGTCCGGGGAGCTGTTTTTT
CSVRAGGRSGELFF
>TRBV29-1|many|TRBD1|TRBJ2-7
TGCAGCGTTGTGCTGGACAGGGTGATCGAGCAGTACTTC
CSVVLDRVIEQYF
>TRBV14|.|.|TRBJ2-7
TGTGCCAGCAGCCAAAATCAAGGAGGCTCACTCCGGGGCGAGCAGTACTTC
CASSQNQGGSLRGEQYF
>TRBV15|few|TRBD2|TRBJ2-1
TGTGCCACCAGCAGAGATTATGGGGGGGTTAATGAGCAGTTCTTC
CATSRDYGGVNEQFF
>TRBV6-2/TRBV6-3|.|TRBD1|TRBJ2-1
TGTGCCAGCAGTTACGTCGCAACAGGGGCTGAGCAGTTCTTC
CASSYVATGAEQFF
>TRBV4-2|few|.|TRBJ1-1
TGTGCCAGCAGCCAACGCAGAATGAACACTGAAGCTTTCTTT
CASSQRRMNTEAFF
>TRBV20-1|few|.|TRBJ2-7
TGCAGTGCTAGTTACAGGGAACCTTCCTACGAGCAGTACTTC
CSASYREPSYEQYF
>TRBV18|.|.|TRBJ2-7
TGTGCCAGCTCACCCCTTGCAGGGGACGAGCAGTACTTC
CASSPLAGDEQYF
>TRBV7-3|few|.|TRBJ2-1
TGTGCCAGCAGCTTAATATCCGGGATCGCCAACAATGAGCAGTTCTTC
CASSLISGIANNEQFF
>TRBV11-2|.|.|TRBJ2-5
TGTGCCAGCAGCTGGGACTCCCAGTACAATGAGCAGTACTTC
CASSWDSQYNEQYF
>TRBV20-1|.|.|TRBJ1-2
TGCAGTGCCCCCGACACACTTAACTATGGCTACACCTTC
CSAPDTLNYGYTF
>TRBV5-1|.|.|TRBJ2-5
TGCGCCAGCAGCTTGGAGGCTTCCCTCAATGAGCAGTACTTC
CASSLEASLNEQYF
>TRBV9|.|.|TRBJ1-4
TGTGCCAGCAGCAGGGGGGTAGATGAGCCCACGAAAAAACTGTTTTTT
CASSRGVDEPTKKLFF